This TCR beta chain was profiled in a study of a mutant IDH1 vaccine in newly diagnosed glioma. Across the whole study: The study gave patients eight vaccinations in weeks 1, 3, 5, 7, 11, 15, 19, 23. Initiation of the vaccine course occurred 4-6 weeks after radiotherapy alone, or alongside temozolomide cycles.

Points on this clone: Its antigen is unidentified.

Time point indicated: week 11, during vaccination. One vaccine dose held 300 ug of mutant IDH1 20-mer peptide and came with topical imiquimod. V was shortened by 3 bases and J by 1 base, with 12 bases between the two germline ends. The CDR3 is 16 amino acids. In germline, CDR1 is KGHSH, CDR2 LQKENI. Generated by immunoSEQ multiplex PCR, the TCRdb table keeps only in-frame clones and is missing some. The sample records about 21,000 clones, 89% being singletons. This TCR came from a woman in her 40s with glioma. V and J are TRBV18 and TRBJ2-2; D remains ambiguous. Sequencing was performed on PBMCs, taken from a glioma patient whose treatment included an IDH1 peptide vaccine. CDR3 coding DNA: TGTGCCAGCTCACCCATGGTGGCGGAGAACACCGGGGAGCTGTTTTTT. Protein sequence: CASSPMVAENTGELFF.